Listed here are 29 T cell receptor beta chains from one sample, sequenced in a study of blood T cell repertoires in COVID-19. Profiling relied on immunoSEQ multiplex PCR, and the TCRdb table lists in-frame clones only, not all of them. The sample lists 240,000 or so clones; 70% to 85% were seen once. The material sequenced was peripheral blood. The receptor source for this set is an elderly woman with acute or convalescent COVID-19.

CDR3 sequence (DNA): TGTGCCAGCAGGCTAGGGGTCGAACAGGGGGCAGGCGGCTACACCTTC. Its protein is CASRLGVEQGAGGYTF. This sequence joins TRBV7-2 and TRBJ1-2; 9 bases map to TRBD1. V lost 6 bases to trimming and J lost 8 bases; unmatched junction nucleotides: 16. The length of the CDR3 is 16 residues. The germline V gene has CDR1 SGHTA and CDR2 FQGNSA.

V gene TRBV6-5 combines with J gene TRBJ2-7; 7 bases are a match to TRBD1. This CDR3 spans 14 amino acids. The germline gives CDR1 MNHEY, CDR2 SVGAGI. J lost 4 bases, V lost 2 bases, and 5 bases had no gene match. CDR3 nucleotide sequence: TGTGCCAGCAGTTACCGACAGGGAACGTACGAGCAGTACTTC. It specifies CASSYRQGTYEQYF.

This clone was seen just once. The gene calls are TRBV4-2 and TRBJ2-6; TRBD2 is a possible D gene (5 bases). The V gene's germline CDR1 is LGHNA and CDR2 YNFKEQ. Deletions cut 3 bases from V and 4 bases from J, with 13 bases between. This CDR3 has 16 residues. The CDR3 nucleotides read TGTGCCAGCAGCCAGAGCGGTAGATCCGGGGCCAACGTCCTGACTTTC. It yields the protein CASSQSGRSGANVLTF.

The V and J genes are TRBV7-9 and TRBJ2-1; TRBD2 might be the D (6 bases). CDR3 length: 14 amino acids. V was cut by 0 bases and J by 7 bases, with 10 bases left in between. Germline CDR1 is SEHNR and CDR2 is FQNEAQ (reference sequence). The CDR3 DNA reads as TGTGCCAGCAGCTTAGCGGGGGGTGGGAATGAGCAGTTCTTC. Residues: CASSLAGGGNEQFF.

CDR3 in amino acids: CSAERTGGIEQFF. CDR3 bases: TGCAGCGCCGAAAGGACAGGGGGCATTGAGCAGTTCTTC. The rearrangement links TRBV29-1 to TRBJ2-1, with TRBD1 matching over 11 bases. V was clipped by 7 bases and J by 9 bases; unmatched bases: 8. CDR3 length: 13 residues. Per germline, CDR1 SQVTM and CDR2 ANQGSEA.

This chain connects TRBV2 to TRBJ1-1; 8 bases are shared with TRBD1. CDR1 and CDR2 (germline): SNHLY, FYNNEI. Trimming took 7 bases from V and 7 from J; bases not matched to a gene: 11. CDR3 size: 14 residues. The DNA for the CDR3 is TGTGCCAGCACCCGCACAGGGGGTGTTATTGAAGCTTTCTTT. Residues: CASTRTGGVIEAFF.

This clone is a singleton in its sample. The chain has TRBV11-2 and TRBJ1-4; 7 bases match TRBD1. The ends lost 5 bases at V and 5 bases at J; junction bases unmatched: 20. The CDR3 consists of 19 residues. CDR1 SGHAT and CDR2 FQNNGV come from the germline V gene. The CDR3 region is CASSPRTGPDGASNEKLFF. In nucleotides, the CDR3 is TGTGCCAGCAGCCCCCGGACAGGTCCTGACGGGGCCTCAAATGAAAAACTGTTTTTT.

CDR3 amino acids: CASSSLTGARGGYTF. In nucleotides, the CDR3 is TGTGCCAGCAGCTCCCTCACAGGGGCCCGGGGTGGCTACACCTTC. This chain uses TRBV5-6 with TRBJ1-2; 7 bases line up with TRBD1. The CDR3 is made up of 15 amino acids. V was pared by 3 bases and J by 7 bases, with 12 bases of the junction left unmatched. Looked up from germline, CDR1 is SGHDT and CDR2 is YYEEEE.

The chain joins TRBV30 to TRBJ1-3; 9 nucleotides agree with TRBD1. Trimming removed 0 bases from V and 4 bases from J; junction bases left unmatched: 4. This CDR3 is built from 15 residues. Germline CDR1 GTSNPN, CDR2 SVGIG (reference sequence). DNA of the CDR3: TGTGCCTGGAGTGTACAGGGGGCGAGAGGAAACACCATATATTTT. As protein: CAWSVQGARGNTIYF.

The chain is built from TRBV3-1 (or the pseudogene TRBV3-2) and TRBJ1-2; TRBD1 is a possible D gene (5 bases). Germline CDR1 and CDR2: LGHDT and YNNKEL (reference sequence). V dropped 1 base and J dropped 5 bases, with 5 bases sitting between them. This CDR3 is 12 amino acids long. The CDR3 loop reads CASSQGQYGYTF. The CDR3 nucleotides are TGTGCCAGCAGCCAAGGACAGTATGGCTACACCTTC.

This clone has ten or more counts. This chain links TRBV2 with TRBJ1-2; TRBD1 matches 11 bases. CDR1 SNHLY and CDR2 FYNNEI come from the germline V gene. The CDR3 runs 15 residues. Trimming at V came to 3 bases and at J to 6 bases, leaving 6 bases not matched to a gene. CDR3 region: CASSESGQGADGYTF. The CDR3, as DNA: TGTGCCAGCAGTGAGTCTGGACAGGGGGCTGATGGCTACACCTTC. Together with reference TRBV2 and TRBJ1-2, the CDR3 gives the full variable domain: EPEVTQTPSHQVTQMGQEVILRCVPISNHLYFYWYRQILGQKVEFLVSFYNNEISEKSEIFDDQFSVERPDGSNFTLKIRSTKLEDSAMYFCASSESGQGADGYTFGSGTRLTVV.

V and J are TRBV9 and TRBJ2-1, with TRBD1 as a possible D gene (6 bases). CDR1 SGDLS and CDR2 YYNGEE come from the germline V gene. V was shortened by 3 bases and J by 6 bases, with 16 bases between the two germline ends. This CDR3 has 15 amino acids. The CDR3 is CASSASQGFANEQFF. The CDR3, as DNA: TGTGCCAGCAGCGCCTCACAGGGATTTGCCAATGAGCAGTTCTTC.

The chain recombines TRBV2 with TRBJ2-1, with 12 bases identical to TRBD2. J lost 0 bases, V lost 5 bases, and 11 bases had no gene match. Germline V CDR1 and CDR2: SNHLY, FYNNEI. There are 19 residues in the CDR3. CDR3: CASSNSGTSGSSSYNEQFF. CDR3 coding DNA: TGTGCCAGCAGTAATTCCGGGACTAGCGGGTCTAGCTCCTACAATGAGCAGTTCTTC. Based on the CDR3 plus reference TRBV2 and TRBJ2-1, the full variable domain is EPEVTQTPSHQVTQMGQEVILRCVPISNHLYFYWYRQILGQKVEFLVSFYNNEISEKSEIFDDQFSVERPDGSNFTLKIRSTKLEDSAMYFCASSNSGTSGSSSYNEQFFGPGTRLTVL.

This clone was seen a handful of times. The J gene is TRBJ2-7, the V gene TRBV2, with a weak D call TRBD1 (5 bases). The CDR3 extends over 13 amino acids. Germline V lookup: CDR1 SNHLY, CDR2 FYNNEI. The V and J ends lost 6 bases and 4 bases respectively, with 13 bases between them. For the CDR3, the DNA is TGTGCCAGCAGGCTGGGCAGGGTGTACGAGCAGTACTTC. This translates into CASRLGRVYEQYF.

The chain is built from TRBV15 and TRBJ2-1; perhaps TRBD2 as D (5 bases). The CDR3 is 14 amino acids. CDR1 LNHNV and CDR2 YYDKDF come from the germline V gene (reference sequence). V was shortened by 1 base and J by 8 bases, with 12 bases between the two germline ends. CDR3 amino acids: CATSRGEGRYEQFF. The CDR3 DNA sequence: TGTGCCACCAGCAGAGGAGAGGGAAGGTATGAGCAGTTCTTC.

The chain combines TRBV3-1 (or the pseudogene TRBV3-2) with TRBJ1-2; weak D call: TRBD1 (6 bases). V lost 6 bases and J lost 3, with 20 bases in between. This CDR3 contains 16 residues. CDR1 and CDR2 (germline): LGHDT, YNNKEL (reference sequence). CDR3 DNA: TGTGCCAGCAGGCTTTGGCAGGGGCCCGTAGACTATGGCTACACCTTC. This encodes CASRLWQGPVDYGYTF.

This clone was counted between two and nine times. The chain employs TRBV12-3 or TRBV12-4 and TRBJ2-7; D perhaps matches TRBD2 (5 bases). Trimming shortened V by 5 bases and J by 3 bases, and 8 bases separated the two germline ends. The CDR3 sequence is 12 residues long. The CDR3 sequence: CASSRTFYEQYF. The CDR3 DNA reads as TGTGCCAGCAGTCGGACTTTCTACGAGCAGTACTTC.

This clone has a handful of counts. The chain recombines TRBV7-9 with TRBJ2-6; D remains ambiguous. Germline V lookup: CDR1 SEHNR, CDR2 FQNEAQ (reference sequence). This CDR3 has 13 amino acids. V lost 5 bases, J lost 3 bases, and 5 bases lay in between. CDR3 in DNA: TGTGCCAGCAGCCCCTATGGGGCCAACGTCCTGACTTTC. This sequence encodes CASSPYGANVLTF.

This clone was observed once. For the CDR3, the DNA is TGTGCCAGCAGCTTAACGAGGGATAGGGCTGAAGCTTTCTTT. This codes for CASSLTRDRAEAFF. The chain carries TRBV7-3 and TRBJ1-1; D is ambiguous. The CDR3 loop spans 14 amino acids. V lost 0 bases to trimming and J lost 6 bases, with 11 bases between them. Germline V lookup: CDR1 SGHTA, CDR2 FQGTGA.

CDR3 sequence: CASRRPIPNSPLHF. In DNA form, the CDR3 reads TGTGCCAGCAGGAGGCCGATTCCTAATTCACCCCTCCACTTT. J is TRBJ1-6 and V is TRBV6-5, with unresolved D. Germline V gene lookup returns CDR1 MNHEY and CDR2 SVGAGI. This CDR3 has 14 residues. The ends were cut back, 6 bases at V and 6 bases at J, with 12 bases in the middle.

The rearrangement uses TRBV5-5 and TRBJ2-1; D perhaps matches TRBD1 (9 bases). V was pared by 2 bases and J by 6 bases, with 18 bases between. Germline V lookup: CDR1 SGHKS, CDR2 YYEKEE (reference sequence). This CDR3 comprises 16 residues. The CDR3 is CASSFREGQGGNEQFF. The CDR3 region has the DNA TGTGCCAGCAGCTTTCGGGAGGGACAGGGTGGCAATGAGCAGTTCTTC.

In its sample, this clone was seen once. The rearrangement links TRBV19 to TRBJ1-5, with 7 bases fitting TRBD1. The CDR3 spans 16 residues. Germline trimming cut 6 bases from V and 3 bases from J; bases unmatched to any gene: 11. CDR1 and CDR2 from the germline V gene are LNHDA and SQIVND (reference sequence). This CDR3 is CASSSPPTGFNQPQHF. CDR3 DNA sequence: TGTGCCAGTAGCTCACCTCCGACAGGGTTCAATCAGCCCCAGCATTTT.

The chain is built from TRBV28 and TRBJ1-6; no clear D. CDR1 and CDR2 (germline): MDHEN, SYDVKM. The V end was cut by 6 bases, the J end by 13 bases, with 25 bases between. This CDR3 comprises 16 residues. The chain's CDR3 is CASSLGGYGGIHPLHF. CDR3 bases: TGTGCCAGCAGCTTAGGTGGTTATGGCGGGATTCACCCCCTCCACTTT.

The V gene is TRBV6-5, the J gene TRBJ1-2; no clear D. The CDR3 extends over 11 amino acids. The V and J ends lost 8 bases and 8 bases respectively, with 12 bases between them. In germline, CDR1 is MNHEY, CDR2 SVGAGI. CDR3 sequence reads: CASGERWGYTF. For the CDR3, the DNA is TGTGCCAGCGGGGAGAGGTGGGGCTACACCTTC.

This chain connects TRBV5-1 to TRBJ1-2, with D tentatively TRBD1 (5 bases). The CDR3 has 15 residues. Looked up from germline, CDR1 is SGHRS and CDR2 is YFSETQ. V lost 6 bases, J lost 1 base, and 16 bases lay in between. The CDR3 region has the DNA TGCGCCAGCACCCTTCACGGGCAGGGTAACTATGGCTACACCTTC. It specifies CASTLHGQGNYGYTF. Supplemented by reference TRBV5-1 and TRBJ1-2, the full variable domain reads KAGVTQTPRYLIKTRGQQVTLSCSPISGHRSVSWYQQTPGQGLQFLFEYFSETQRNKGNFPGRFSGRQFSNSRSEMNVSTLELGDSALYLCASTLHGQGNYGYTFGSGTRLTVV.

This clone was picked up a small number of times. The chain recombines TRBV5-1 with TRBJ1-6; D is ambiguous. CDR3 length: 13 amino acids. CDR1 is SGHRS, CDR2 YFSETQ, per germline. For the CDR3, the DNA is TGCGCGGTGAGGGAGGACTATAATTCACCCCTCCACTTT. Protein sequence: CAVREDYNSPLHF.

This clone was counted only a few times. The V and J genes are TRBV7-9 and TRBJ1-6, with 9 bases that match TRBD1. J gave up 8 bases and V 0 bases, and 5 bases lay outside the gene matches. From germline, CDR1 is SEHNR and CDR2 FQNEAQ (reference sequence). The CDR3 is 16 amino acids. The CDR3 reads CASSLARGQGHSPLHF. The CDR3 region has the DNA TGTGCCAGCAGCTTAGCCCGAGGACAGGGGCATTCACCCCTCCACTTT.

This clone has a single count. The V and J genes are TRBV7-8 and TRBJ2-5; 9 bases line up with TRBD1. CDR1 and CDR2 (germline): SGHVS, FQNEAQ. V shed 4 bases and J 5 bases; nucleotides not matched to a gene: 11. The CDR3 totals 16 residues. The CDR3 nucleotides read TGTGCCAGCAGCTCCTCCGACAGGGGGATCCGGGAGACCCAGTACTTC. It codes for CASSSSDRGIRETQYF.

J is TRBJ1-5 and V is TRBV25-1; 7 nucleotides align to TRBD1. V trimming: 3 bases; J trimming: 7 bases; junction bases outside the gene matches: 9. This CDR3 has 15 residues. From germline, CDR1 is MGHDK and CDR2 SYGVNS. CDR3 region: CASSDGDSLGQPQHF. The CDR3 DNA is TGTGCCAGCAGTGATGGGGACAGCTTGGGGCAGCCCCAGCATTTT.